This entry concerns a single T cell receptor beta chain. The germline V gene encodes CDR1 SGHNT and CDR2 YENEEA. The CDR3 has 17 residues. The trim removed 5 bases at V and 2 bases at J, leaving 10 bases unmatched. As handled by the study authors: Estimated nucleated cell counts came from reference gene primer amplification. Here immunoSEQ multiplex PCR was the method, and the copy in TCRdb shows in-frame clones only, minus some. D and trimming come from the DNA, and the V and J calls and clone size come from that table. The sample yields about 36,000 clones, just under 85% seen once. The sample belongs to a study of blood T cell repertoires in COVID-19. The overall study: The United States, Italy and Spain provided the acute and convalescent COVID-19 samples. The analysed material was cDNA or gDNA that came from T cells, B-cell-depleted T cells, or PBMCs.

The source is a human donor in a cohort sampled during active COVID-19. The specimen was peripheral blood. V is TRBV11-3 and J is TRBJ2-2, with 8 bases matching TRBD1. The CDR3: CASSDPSDRANTGELFF. In DNA, the CDR3 is TGTGCCAGCAGCGACCCCTCGGACAGGGCCAACACCGGGGAGCTGTTTTTT.